Below are 22 T cell receptor beta chains sequenced from a single sample in a study of T cells in Graves' hyperthyroidism and ophthalmopathy. TCR beta CDR3 regions were amplified from RNA. A set of HTBI primers served as the primers for a first-round RT-PCR of the TCR CDR3. One entry per CDR3 protein results from TCRdb running MiXCR on the multiplex PCR reads. The table lists 33,000 or so distinct CDR3 sequences, just under 50% of them singletons. The sequenced material came from blood. These TCRs come from a woman aged 50 to 60 with Graves' hyperthyroidism that later progressed to Graves' ophthalmopathy.

The table lists this clonotype with many counts. The chain joins TRBV7-3 to TRBJ2-3; TRBD2 matches 10 bases. V was pared by 5 bases and J by 5 bases, with 10 bases of the junction left unmatched. Germline lookup yields CDR1 SGHTA and CDR2 FQGTGA. The CDR3 sequence is 16 residues long. CDR3 sequence reads: CASSPGASGSRDTQYF. The DNA for the CDR3 is TGTGCCAGCAGCCCCGGGGCTAGCGGGAGTCGAGATACGCAGTATTTT.

This chain uses TRBV7-3 with TRBJ2-1; tentative D call: TRBD2 (6 bases). The CDR3 has 12 amino acids. CDR1 is SGHTA, CDR2 FQGTGA, per germline. Between the trimmed V and J ends, which lost 2 bases and 11 bases, there was a span of 10 bases. CDR3 amino acids: CASSLPGGKQFF. The CDR3 DNA reads TGTGCCAGCAGCTTACCCGGCGGGAAGCAGTTCTTC.

In its sample, this clonotype is medium-sized. V and J are TRBV10-3 and TRBJ2-7, with D maybe TRBD1 (6 bases). V lost 8 bases and J lost 4, with 15 bases in between. This CDR3 comprises 13 residues. In germline, CDR1 is ENHRY, CDR2 SYGVKD. DNA for the CDR3: TGTGCCATCGGTTCAGGGGCAGGATACGAGCAGTACTTC. Residues: CAIGSGAGYEQYF.

This clonotype was recorded many times. J is TRBJ1-4 and V is TRBV20-1; 9 bases fit TRBD1. The CDR3 runs to 13 residues. The V and J ends lost 4 bases and 8 bases, in that order; junction bases with no gene match: 5. Germline lookup yields CDR1 DFQATT and CDR2 SNEGSKA (reference sequence). As DNA, the CDR3 is TGCAGTGCTATAGGACAGGGGCAGGAAAAACTGTTTTTT. It is translated as CSAIGQGQEKLFF.

This chain links TRBV20-1 with TRBJ2-7, with 7 bases matching TRBD2. Per germline, CDR1 DFQATT and CDR2 SNEGSKA (reference sequence). The ends lost 6 bases at V and 1 base at J; junction bases unmatched: 18. The CDR3 is 17 residues long. The chain's CDR3 is CSARDPPLGGSSYEQYF. The CDR3 bases are TGCAGTGCCAGGGACCCACCCCTTGGCGGGAGTTCCTACGAGCAGTACTTC.

This clonotype was detected ten times or more. The chain is built from TRBV7-6 and TRBJ1-3, with a tentative D call TRBD1 (5 bases). V was trimmed by 5 bases and J by 0 bases, leaving 23 bases between them. Germline V gene data show CDR1 as SGHVS and CDR2 as FNYEAQ. This CDR3 is 19 amino acids long. The DNA of the CDR3 is TGTGCCAGCAGCCGGTTCCGGGACCTCAACCACAGCTCTGGAAACACCATATATTTT. The encoded protein is CASSRFRDLNHSSGNTIYF.

The chain recombines TRBV5-4 with TRBJ2-7; 8 bases are a match to TRBD1. The J segment lost 4 bases and the V segment lost 4 bases, leaving 10 bases of the junction unmatched. Per germline, CDR1 SGHNT and CDR2 YYREEE (reference sequence). This CDR3 is built from 15 residues. Written as DNA, the CDR3 is TGTGCCAGCAGCATGAACAGGGGGATTTTTTACGAGCAGTACTTC. Translated, it gives CASSMNRGIFYEQYF.

The chain is built from TRBV20-1 and TRBJ1-4, with D perhaps matching TRBD1 (6 bases). The CDR3 loop spans 14 amino acids. The germline V gene has CDR1 DFQATT and CDR2 SNEGSKA (reference sequence). With 4 bases removed from V and 8 bases from J, the gap between germline ends came to 17 bases. CDR3 amino acids: CSATEAGVREKLFF. The CDR3 coding sequence is TGCAGTGCTACAGAGGCAGGGGTTCGAGAAAAACTGTTTTTT.

This clonotype was recorded many times. The chain carries TRBV19 and TRBJ2-7; 8 bases line up with TRBD2. In germline, CDR1 is LNHDA, CDR2 SQIVND (reference sequence). J gave up 3 bases and V 5 bases, and 9 bases lay outside the gene matches. The CDR3 sequence is 15 residues long. The CDR3 sequence: CASSPPAGEGYEQYF. CDR3 coding DNA: TGTGCCAGTAGTCCTCCAGCGGGAGAGGGCTACGAGCAGTACTTC. The full variable domain, in which reference TRBV19 and TRBJ2-7 provide the parts outside the CDR3, is DGGITQSPKYLFRKEGQNVTLSCEQNLNHDAMYWYRQDPGQGLRLIYYSQIVNDFQKGDIAEGYSVSREKKESFPLTVTSAQKNPTAFYLCASSPPAGEGYEQYFGPGTRLTVT.

The chain employs TRBV11-3 and TRBJ1-4; D gene ambiguous. V gave up 6 bases and J gave up 10 bases, with 21 bases separating them. The CDR3 is 15 residues long. CDR1 SGHNT and CDR2 YENEEA come from the germline V gene. CDR3: CASSSFKVGEVKLFF. As DNA, the CDR3 is TGTGCCAGCAGTTCCTTCAAGGTGGGAGAAGTAAAACTGTTTTTT.

This clonotype occurred many times. The chain recombines TRBV2 with TRBJ1-1; tentative D call: TRBD1 (6 bases). The CDR3 runs 12 residues. Germline CDR1 SNHLY, CDR2 FYNNEI. V lost 6 bases and J 8 bases, leaving 13 bases between the germline ends. CDR3 nucleotide sequence: TGTGCCAGCAGCCAGGGGTTGGAAGAAGCTTTCTTT. This encodes CASSQGLEEAFF.

In its sample, this clonotype ranks as medium-sized. CDR3: CASSMSGGTDTQYF. The CDR3 nucleotides read TGTGCCAGTAGTATGAGCGGGGGCACAGATACGCAGTATTTT. The V and J genes are TRBV19 and TRBJ2-3, with 7 bases identical to TRBD2. The germline CDR1 and CDR2 sequences are LNHDA and SQIVND (reference sequence). Trimming removed 3 bases from V and 1 base from J; junction bases left unmatched: 1. The CDR3 spans 14 residues.

The chain joins TRBV5-6 to TRBJ1-1, with 9 nucleotides matching TRBD1. The CDR3 has 15 residues. V shed 0 bases and J 6 bases; nucleotides not matched to a gene: 6. Germline V gives CDR1 SGHDT, CDR2 YYEEEE. The CDR3 region is CASSLDGQGYPEAFF. As DNA, the CDR3 is TGTGCCAGCAGCTTGGATGGACAGGGGTATCCTGAAGCTTTCTTT.

As for this clonotype: The CDR3 end shows no conserved phenylalanine or tryptophan, and so a read error is likely. This chain links TRBV2 with TRBJ2-2; 9 nucleotides agree with TRBD2. J was trimmed by 4 bases and V by 11 bases; bases with no gene match: 5. There are 13 residues in the CDR3. CDR1 is SNHLY and CDR2 is FYNNEI in the germline V gene. The CDR3 region is CAGGRDPTGELFL. The CDR3 DNA reads as TGTGCCGGCGGGAGGGATCCCACCGGGGAGCTGTTTTTA.

This clonotype has at least ten counts. The chain is built from TRBV5-1 and TRBJ2-1, with 7 bases aligning to TRBD2. CDR3 length: 14 residues. V gave up 7 bases and J gave up 7 bases; unmatched junction bases: 11. Looked up from germline, CDR1 is SGHRS and CDR2 is YFSETQ. This CDR3 is CASSLGGSMNEQFF. CDR3 nucleotides: TGCGCCAGCTCCCTAGGCGGGAGTATGAATGAGCAGTTCTTC. The full variable domain, with the rest looked up from reference TRBV5-1 and TRBJ2-1, is KAGVTQTPRYLIKTRGQQVTLSCSPISGHRSVSWYQQTPGQGLQFLFEYFSETQRNKGNFPGRFSGRQFSNSRSEMNVSTLELGDSALYLCASSLGGSMNEQFFGPGTRLTVL.

This clonotype has a count of ten or more. The gene calls are TRBV6-6 and TRBJ2-3, with D possibly matching TRBD2 (6 bases). Germline CDR1 is MNHNY and CDR2 is SVGAGI (reference sequence). The ends were cut back, 4 bases at V and 5 bases at J, with 13 bases in the middle. This CDR3 is built from 14 residues. In DNA form, the CDR3 reads TGTGCCAGCAGTTGGTCGGGGGTTGGAGATACGCAGTATTTT. This encodes CASSWSGVGDTQYF.

About this clonotype itself: The DNA is left out, because the CDR3 cannot be placed on it with certainty; the CDR3 is given as TCRdb lists it. This chain uses TRBV7-3 with TRBJ2-2; TRBD2, as called in the table, went unchecked against the DNA. Germline CDR1 reads SGHTA; CDR2 reads FQGTGA. Including both end residues, the CDR3 is 18 amino acids long. The CDR3 loop is CASSFTGGVEQFFGELFF.

This clonotype was counted many times. The genes are TRBV6-5 and TRBJ1-3; no definite D call. Germline V gene lookup returns CDR1 MNHEY and CDR2 SVGAGI. V was trimmed by 2 bases and J by 3 bases, leaving 5 bases between them. The CDR3 has 13 residues. CDR3 residues: CASSYGFGNTIYF. CDR3 bases: TGTGCCAGCAGTTACGGGTTTGGAAACACCATATATTTT.

The chain links TRBV7-6 to TRBJ2-1; D is uncertain. Trimming took off 4 bases at V and 5 bases at J, with 9 bases between the two ends. CDR3 size: 13 residues. CDR1 is SGHVS and CDR2 is FNYEAQ in the germline V gene. The CDR3 DNA follows: TGTGCCAGCAGCTCCCCTCGAGACAATGAGCAGTTCTTC. It translates to CASSSPRDNEQFF.

This clonotype was picked up a small number of times. This sequence joins TRBV18 and TRBJ1-1; D might be TRBD1 (5 bases). Germline CDR1 is KGHSH and CDR2 is LQKENI. Trimming took off 4 bases at V and 3 bases at J, with 12 bases between the two ends. The CDR3 extends over 14 amino acids. CDR3 region: CASSLQGGDTEAFF. DNA of the CDR3: TGTGCCAGCTCACTGCAGGGTGGCGACACTGAAGCTTTCTTT.

This clonotype is judged medium-sized. The chain combines TRBV7-8 with TRBJ2-1; 8 bases map to TRBD2. The CDR3 has 12 residues. Germline V gene data show CDR1 as SGHVS and CDR2 as FQNEAQ. V dropped 1 base and J dropped 12; count of bases not matched to a gene: 2. The CDR3 loop is CASSLVGTRQFF. In nucleotides, the CDR3 is TGTGCCAGCAGCTTAGTAGGGACTAGGCAGTTCTTC.

This clonotype was counted at least ten times. The chain employs TRBV6-1 and TRBJ2-7; the D is unclear. V dropped 1 base and J dropped 3 bases, with 16 bases sitting between them. The CDR3 has 16 amino acids. Germline V gene data show CDR1 as MNHNS and CDR2 as SASEGT. CDR3 DNA: TGTGCCAGCAGTGAAGGGTGGCGGAACATAAACTACGAGCAGTACTTC. Amino acids: CASSEGWRNINYEQYF.